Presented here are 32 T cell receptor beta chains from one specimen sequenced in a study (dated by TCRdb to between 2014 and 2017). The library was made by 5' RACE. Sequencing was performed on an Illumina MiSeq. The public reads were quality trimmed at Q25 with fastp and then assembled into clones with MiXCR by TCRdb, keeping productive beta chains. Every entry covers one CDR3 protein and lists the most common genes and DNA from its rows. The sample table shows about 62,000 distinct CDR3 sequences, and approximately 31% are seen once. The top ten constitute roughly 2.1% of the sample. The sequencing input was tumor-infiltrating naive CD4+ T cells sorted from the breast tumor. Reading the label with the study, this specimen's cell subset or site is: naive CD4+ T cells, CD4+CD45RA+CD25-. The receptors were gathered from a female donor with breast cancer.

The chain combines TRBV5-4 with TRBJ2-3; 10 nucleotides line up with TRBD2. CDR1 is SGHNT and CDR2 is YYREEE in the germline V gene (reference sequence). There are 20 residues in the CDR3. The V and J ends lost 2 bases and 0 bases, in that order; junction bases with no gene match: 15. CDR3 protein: CASSFVRESLAGSSTDTQYF. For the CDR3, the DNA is TGTGCCAGCAGCTTTGTGAGGGAATCACTAGCGGGGTCTAGCACAGATACGCAGTATTTT.

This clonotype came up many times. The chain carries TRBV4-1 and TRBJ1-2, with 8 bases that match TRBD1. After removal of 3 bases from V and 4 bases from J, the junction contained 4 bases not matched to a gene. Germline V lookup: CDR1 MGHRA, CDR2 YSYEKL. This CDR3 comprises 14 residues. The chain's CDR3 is CASSQTGVAYGYTF. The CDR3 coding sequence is TGCGCCAGCAGCCAGACAGGGGTGGCCTATGGCTACACCTTC.

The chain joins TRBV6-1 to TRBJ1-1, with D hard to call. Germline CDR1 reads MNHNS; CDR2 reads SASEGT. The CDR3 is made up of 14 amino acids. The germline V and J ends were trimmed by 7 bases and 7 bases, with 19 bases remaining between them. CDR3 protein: CASNLTPFSGEAFF. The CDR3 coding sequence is TGTGCCAGCAACCTAACACCCTTTTCGGGTGAAGCTTTCTTT.

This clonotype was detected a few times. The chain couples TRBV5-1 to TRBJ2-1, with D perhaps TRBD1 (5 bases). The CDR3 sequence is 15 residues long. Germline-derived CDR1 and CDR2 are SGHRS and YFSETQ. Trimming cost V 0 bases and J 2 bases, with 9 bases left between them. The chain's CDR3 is CASSLEGPPYNEQFF. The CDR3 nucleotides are TGCGCCAGCAGCTTGGAGGGGCCCCCCTACAATGAGCAGTTCTTC.

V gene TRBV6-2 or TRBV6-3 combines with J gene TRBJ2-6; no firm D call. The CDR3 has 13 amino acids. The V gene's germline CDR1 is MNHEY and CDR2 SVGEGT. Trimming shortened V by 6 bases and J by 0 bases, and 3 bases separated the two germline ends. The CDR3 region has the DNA TGTGCCAGCAGGCGCTCTGGGGCCAACGTCCTGACTTTC. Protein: CASRRSGANVLTF.

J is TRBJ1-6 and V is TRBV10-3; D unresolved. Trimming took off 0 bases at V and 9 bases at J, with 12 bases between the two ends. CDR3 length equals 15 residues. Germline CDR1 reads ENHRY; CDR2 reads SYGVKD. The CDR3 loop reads CAISESRVGSSPLHF. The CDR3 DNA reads TGTGCCATCAGTGAGTCGAGGGTCGGGAGTTCACCCCTCCACTTT.

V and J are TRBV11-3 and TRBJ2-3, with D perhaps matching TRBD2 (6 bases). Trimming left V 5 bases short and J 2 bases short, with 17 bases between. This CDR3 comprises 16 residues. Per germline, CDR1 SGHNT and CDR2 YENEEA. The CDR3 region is CASSHHRDSNTDTQYF. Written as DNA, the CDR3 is TGTGCCAGCAGCCACCACCGGGACTCCAACACAGATACGCAGTATTTT.

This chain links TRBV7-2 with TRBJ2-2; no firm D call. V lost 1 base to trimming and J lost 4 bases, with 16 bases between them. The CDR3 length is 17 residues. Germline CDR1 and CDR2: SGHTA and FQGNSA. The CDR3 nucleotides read TGTGCCAGCAGCTTAGACTCCTCCAGGCCGTTCACCGGGGAGCTGTTTTTT. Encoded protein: CASSLDSSRPFTGELFF.

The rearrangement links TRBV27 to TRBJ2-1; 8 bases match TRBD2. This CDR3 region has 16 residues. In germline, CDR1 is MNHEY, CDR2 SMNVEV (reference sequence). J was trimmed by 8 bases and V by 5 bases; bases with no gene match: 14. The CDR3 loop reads CASSTGPGLGEDEQFF. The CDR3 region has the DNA TGTGCCAGCAGTACTGGGCCGGGACTAGGGGAGGATGAGCAGTTCTTC.

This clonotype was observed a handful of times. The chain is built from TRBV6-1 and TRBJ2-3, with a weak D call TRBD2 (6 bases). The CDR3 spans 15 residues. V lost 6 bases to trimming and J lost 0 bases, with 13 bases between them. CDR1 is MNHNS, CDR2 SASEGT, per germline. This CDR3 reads CASSGKRVSTDTQYF. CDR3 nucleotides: TGTGCCAGCAGCGGAAAGCGGGTTAGCACAGATACGCAGTATTTT.

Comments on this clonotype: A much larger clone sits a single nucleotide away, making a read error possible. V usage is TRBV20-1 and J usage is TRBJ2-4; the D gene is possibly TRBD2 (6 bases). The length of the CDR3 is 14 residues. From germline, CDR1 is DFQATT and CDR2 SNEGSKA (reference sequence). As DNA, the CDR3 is TGCGGTGCTACACCGGGAGTGGCCAAAAACATTCAGTACTTC. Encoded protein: CGATPGVAKNIQYF.

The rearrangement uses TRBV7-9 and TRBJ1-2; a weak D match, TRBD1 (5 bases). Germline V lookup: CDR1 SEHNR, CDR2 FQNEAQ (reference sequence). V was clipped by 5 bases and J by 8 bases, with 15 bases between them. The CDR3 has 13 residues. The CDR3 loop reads CASSPFGGEGYTF. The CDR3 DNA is TGTGCCAGCAGCCCCTTCGGGGGAGAGGGCTACACCTTC.

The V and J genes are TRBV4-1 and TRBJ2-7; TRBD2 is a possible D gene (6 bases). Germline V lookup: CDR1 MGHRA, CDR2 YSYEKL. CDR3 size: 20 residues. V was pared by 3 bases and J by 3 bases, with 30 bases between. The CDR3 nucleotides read TGCGCCAGCAGCCACACCCGGGACCCACGGAGGGGACCAAACAACTACGAGCAGTACTTC. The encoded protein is CASSHTRDPRRGPNNYEQYF.

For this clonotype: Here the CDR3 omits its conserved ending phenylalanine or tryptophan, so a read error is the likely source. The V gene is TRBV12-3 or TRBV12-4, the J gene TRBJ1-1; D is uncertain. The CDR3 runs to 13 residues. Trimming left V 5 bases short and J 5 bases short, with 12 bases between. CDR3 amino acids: CASSPRLGTEAFS. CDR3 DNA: TGTGCCAGCAGTCCCCGACTAGGAACTGAAGCTTTCTCT.

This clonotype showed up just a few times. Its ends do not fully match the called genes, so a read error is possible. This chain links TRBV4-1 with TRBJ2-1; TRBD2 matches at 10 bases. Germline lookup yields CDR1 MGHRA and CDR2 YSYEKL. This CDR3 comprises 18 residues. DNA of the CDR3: TGTGCCAGCAGCCAAGATTTCACCTCTAGCGGGAGTGGGAGTGAGCAGTTCTTC. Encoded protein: CASSQDFTSSGSGSEQFF.

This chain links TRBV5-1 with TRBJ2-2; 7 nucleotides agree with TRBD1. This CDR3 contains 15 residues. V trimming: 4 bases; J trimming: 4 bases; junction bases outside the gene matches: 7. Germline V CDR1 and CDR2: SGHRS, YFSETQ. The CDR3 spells CASSPGQVPTGELFF. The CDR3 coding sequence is TGCGCCAGCAGCCCCGGACAGGTCCCCACCGGGGAGCTGTTTTTT.

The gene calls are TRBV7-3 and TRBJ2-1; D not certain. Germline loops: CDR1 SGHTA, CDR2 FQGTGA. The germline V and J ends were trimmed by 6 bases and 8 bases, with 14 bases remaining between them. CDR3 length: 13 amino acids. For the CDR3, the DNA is TGTGCCAGCAGTTCCTATACGTCCTATGAGCAGTTCTTC. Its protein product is CASSSYTSYEQFF. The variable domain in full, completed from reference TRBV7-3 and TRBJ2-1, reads GAGVSQTPSNKVTEKGKYVELRCDPISGHTALYWYRQSLGQGPEFLIYFQGTGAADDSGLPNDRFFAVRPEGSVSTLKIQRTERGDSAVYLCASSSYTSYEQFFGPGTRLTVL.

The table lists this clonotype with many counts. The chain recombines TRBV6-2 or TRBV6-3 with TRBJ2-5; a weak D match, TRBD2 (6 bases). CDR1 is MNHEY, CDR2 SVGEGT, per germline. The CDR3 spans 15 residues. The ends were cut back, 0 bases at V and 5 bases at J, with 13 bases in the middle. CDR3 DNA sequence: TGTGCCAGCAGTTACTCGATTTCAGGGAGGGAGACCCAGTACTTC. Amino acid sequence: CASSYSISGRETQYF.

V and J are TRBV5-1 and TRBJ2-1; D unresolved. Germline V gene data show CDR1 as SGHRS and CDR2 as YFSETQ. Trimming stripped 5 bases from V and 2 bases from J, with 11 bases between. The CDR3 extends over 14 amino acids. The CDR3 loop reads CASSFSRAYNEQFF. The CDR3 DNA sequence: TGCGCCAGCAGTTTTTCACGGGCCTACAATGAGCAGTTCTTC.

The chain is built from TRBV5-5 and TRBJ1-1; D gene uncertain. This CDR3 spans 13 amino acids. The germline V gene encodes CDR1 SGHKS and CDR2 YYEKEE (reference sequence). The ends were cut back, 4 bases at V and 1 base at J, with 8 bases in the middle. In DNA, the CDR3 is TGTGCCAGCAGCCTCCCATGGAACACTGAAGCTTTCTTT. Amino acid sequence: CASSLPWNTEAFF.

DNA for the CDR3: TGTGCCAGCAGTTTAAACAGGGGCGATGGCTACACCTTC. Translation: CASSLNRGDGYTF. The J gene is TRBJ1-2, the V gene TRBV6-5; 7 nucleotides match TRBD1. CDR1 and CDR2 from the germline V gene are MNHEY and SVGAGI. The V and J ends lost 4 bases and 6 bases, in that order; junction bases with no gene match: 5. The CDR3 has 13 amino acids.

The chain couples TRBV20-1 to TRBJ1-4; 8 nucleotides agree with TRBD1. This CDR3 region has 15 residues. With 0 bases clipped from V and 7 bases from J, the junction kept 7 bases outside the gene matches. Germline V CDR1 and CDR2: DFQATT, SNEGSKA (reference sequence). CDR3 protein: CSARDQGAWSEKLFF. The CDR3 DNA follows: TGCAGTGCTAGAGATCAGGGGGCCTGGAGTGAAAAACTGTTTTTT.

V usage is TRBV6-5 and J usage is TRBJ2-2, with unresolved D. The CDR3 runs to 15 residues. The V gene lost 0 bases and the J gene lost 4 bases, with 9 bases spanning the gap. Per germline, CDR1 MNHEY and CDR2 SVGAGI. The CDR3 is CASSYSILGTGELFF. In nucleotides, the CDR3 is TGTGCCAGCAGTTACTCGATCCTGGGCACCGGGGAGCTGTTTTTT.

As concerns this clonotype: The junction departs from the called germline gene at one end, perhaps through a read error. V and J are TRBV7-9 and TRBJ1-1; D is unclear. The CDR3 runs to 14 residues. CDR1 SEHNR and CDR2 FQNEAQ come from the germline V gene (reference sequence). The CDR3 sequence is CTSSLGPRDTEAFF. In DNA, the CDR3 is TGTACCAGCAGCTTAGGACCGCGCGACACTGAAGCTTTCTTT.

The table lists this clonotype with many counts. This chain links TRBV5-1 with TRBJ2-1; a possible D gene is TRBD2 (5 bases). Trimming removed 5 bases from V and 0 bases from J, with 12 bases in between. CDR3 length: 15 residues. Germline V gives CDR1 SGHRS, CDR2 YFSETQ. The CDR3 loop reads CASRGAPSSYNEQFF. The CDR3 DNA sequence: TGCGCCAGCAGGGGAGCGCCGAGCTCCTACAATGAGCAGTTCTTC.

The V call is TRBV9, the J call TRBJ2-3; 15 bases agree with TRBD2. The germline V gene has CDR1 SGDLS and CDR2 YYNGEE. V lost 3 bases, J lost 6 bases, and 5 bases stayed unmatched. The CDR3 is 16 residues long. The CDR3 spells CASSGGLAGGADTQYF. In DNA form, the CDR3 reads TGTGCCAGCAGCGGGGGACTAGCGGGAGGAGCGGATACGCAGTATTTT.

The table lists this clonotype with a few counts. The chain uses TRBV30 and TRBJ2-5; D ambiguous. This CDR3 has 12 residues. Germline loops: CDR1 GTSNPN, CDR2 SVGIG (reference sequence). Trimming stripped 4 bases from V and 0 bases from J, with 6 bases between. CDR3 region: CAWNGYQETQYF. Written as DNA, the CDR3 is TGTGCCTGGAACGGCTACCAAGAGACCCAGTACTTC.

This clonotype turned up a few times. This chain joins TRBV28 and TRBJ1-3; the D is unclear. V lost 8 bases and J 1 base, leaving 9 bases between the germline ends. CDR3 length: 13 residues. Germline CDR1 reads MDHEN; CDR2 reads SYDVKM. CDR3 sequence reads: CASGRRSGNTIYF. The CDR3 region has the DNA TGTGCCAGCGGGAGGCGTTCTGGAAACACCATATATTTT.

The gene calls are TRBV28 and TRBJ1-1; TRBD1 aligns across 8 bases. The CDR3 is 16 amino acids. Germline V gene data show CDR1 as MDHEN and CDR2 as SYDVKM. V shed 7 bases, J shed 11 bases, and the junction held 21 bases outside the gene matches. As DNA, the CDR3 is TGTGCCAGCAACGTCCCGGGACAGGTTTCTAAAGGCCGGGCTTTCTTT. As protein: CASNVPGQVSKGRAFF.

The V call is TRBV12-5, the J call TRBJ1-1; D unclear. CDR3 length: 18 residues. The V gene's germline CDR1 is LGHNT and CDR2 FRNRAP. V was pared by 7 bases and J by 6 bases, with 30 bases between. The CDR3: CASAETGSSQTKIPEAFF. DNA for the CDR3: TGTGCTAGTGCCGAGACCGGGTCCTCACAAACAAAAATCCCTGAAGCTTTCTTT.

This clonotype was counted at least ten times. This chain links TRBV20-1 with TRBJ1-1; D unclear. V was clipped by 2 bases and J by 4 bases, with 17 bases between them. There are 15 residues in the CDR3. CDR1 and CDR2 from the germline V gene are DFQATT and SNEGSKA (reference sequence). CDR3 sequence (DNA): TGCAGTGCTAGACCCCCCGCAGGCCACTTCACTGAAGCTTTCTTT. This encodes CSARPPAGHFTEAFF.

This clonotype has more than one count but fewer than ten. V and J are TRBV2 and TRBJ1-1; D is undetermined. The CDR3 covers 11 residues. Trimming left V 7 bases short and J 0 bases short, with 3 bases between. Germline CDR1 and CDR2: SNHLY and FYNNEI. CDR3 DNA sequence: TGTGCCAGCATGCTGAACACTGAAGCTTTCTTT. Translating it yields CASMLNTEAFF.